These 25 T cell receptor beta chains were sequenced from one sample in a study of shared T cell receptors in the human thymus. Clones were read by immunoSEQ multiplex PCR, and TCRdb kept only the in-frame ones, dropping some. The profile shows 700,000 or so clones, over 75% of them singletons. These data were also filed under a second study, of human thymus T cells.

The specimen was thymocytes. The receptors shown here come from a girl under three years old with a congenital heart defect.

This sequence joins TRBV2 and TRBJ1-1, with D hard to call. V lost 5 bases, J lost 1 base, and 8 bases lay in between. The length of the CDR3 is 13 residues. Germline values: CDR1 SNHLY, CDR2 FYNNEI. CDR3: CASSWGGNTEAFF. The CDR3, as DNA: TGTGCCAGCAGTTGGGGAGGGAACACTGAAGCTTTCTTT.

This chain joins TRBV4-1 and TRBJ2-1; TRBD2 agrees at 8 bases. The CDR3 is 14 residues long. The germline V gene encodes CDR1 MGHRA and CDR2 YSYEKL. The J segment lost 9 bases and the V segment lost 1 base, leaving 5 bases of the junction unmatched. The CDR3, as DNA: TGCGCCAGCAGCCAAGGAGCGGGGGCCATTGAGCAGTTCTTC. Its protein product is CASSQGAGAIEQFF.

The V and J genes are TRBV4-1 and TRBJ2-7; D may be TRBD1 (6 bases). CDR1 is MGHRA, CDR2 YSYEKL, per germline. The germline V and J ends were trimmed by 1 base and 1 base, with 14 bases remaining between them. The CDR3 loop spans 16 amino acids. The CDR3 loop is CASSQVRGGQSYEQYF. CDR3 nucleotides: TGCGCCAGCAGCCAAGTTAGGGGCGGACAGTCCTACGAGCAGTACTTC.

V gene TRBV5-6 combines with J gene TRBJ1-3; D might be TRBD1 (5 bases). The V end lost 0 bases, the J end lost 4 bases, and 8 bases lay between the germline ends. In germline, CDR1 is SGHDT, CDR2 YYEEEE. This CDR3 region has 14 residues. CDR3 in DNA: TGTGCCAGCAGCTTGGGACAGTCGGGAAACACCATATATTTT. Protein: CASSLGQSGNTIYF.

DNA for the CDR3: TGTGCCACCAGCAGATGGACGGGAAGCCGGAAGTACTTC. Encoded protein: CATSRWTGSRKYF. The V and J genes are TRBV15 and TRBJ2-7; a weak D match, TRBD2 (5 bases). This CDR3 spans 13 amino acids. Germline assignment: CDR1 LNHNV and CDR2 YYDKDF (reference sequence). Trimming stripped 2 bases from V and 11 bases from J, with 16 bases between.

The rearrangement uses TRBV7-8 and TRBJ1-4; D is undetermined. The CDR3 contains 15 residues. Germline CDR1 and CDR2: SGHVS and FQNEAQ. V shed 1 base and J shed 8 bases, with 14 bases lying between them. This CDR3 reads CASSLGGSGYEKLFF. The CDR3 DNA follows: TGTGCCAGCAGCTTAGGCGGGTCAGGCTACGAAAAACTGTTTTTT.

V usage is TRBV29-1 and J usage is TRBJ1-1; 9 bases are shared with TRBD1. The V gene end was trimmed by 1 base and the J gene end by 2 bases; junction bases not matched to a gene: 20. The CDR3 has 20 residues. Germline CDR1 is SQVTM and CDR2 is ANQGSEA. The CDR3 sequence: CSVEGELTGGFVGLNTEAFF. DNA of the CDR3: TGCAGCGTTGAAGGGGAATTGACAGGGGGTTTTGTCGGATTAAACACTGAAGCTTTCTTT.

This clone was recorded a few times. The junction differs from germline at one of its ends, possibly a read error. The chain employs TRBV2 and TRBJ2-3; 11 positions agree with TRBD2. The CDR3 consists of 13 residues. Germline V lookup: CDR1 SNHLY, CDR2 FYNNEI. CDR3 protein: CASSEEVPGLADF. The CDR3 bases are TGTGCCAGCAGTGAAGAGGTTCCGGGACTAGCGGATTTT.

V is TRBV19 and J is TRBJ2-1; a possible D gene is TRBD1 (5 bases). V gave up 4 bases and J gave up 8 bases, with 24 bases separating them. The CDR3 sequence is 17 residues long. Germline V gene data show CDR1 as LNHDA and CDR2 as SQIVND (reference sequence). In DNA form, the CDR3 reads TGTGCCAGTAGTAGGGCGAAGGACATCCCTCCGTCCGATGAGCAGTTCTTC. It yields the protein CASSRAKDIPPSDEQFF. Variable domain in full (rest from reference TRBV19 and TRBJ2-1): DGGITQSPKYLFRKEGQNVTLSCEQNLNHDAMYWYRQDPGQGLRLIYYSQIVNDFQKGDIAEGYSVSREKKESFPLTVTSAQKNPTAFYLCASSRAKDIPPSDEQFFGPGTRLTVL.

The V gene is TRBV28, the J gene TRBJ1-6, with 8 bases that match TRBD1. The CDR3 contains 14 residues. CDR1 and CDR2 (germline): MDHEN, SYDVKM. V lost 10 bases to trimming and J lost 9 bases; unmatched junction nucleotides: 11. CDR3 coding DNA: TGTGCCACCGCGACGGACAGGGATGTTTCACCCCTCCACTTT. Amino acid sequence: CATATDRDVSPLHF.

This clone was counted only a few times. The gene calls are TRBV6-1 and TRBJ1-2; D is ambiguous. The CDR3 has 13 residues. With 4 bases removed from V and 4 bases from J, the gap between germline ends came to 10 bases. Germline values: CDR1 MNHNS, CDR2 SASEGT. CDR3 in amino acids: CASSVPGSYGYTF. For the CDR3, the DNA is TGTGCCAGCAGTGTTCCGGGAAGCTATGGCTACACCTTC.

This chain's CDR3 is CASSFHLSRFNEKLFF. The CDR3 region has the DNA TGTGCCAGCAGCTTTCACCTGAGCAGGTTTAATGAAAAACTGTTTTTT. The V call is TRBV7-6, the J call TRBJ1-4, with D unclear. CDR3 length: 16 residues. Germline lookup yields CDR1 SGHVS and CDR2 FNYEAQ. Trimming removed 3 bases from V and 4 bases from J, with 15 bases in between.

This clone came up a few times. This chain uses TRBV7-2 with TRBJ1-1; D gene uncertain. V lost 11 bases and J 1 base, leaving 14 bases between the germline ends. The CDR3 length is 13 residues. The germline CDR1 and CDR2 sequences are SGHTA and FQGNSA. Here the CDR3 reads CAAIPGTNTEAFF. CDR3 nucleotide sequence: TGTGCCGCGATTCCAGGAACGAACACTGAAGCTTTCTTT.

The chain is built from TRBV9 and TRBJ2-4; D uncertain. Germline CDR1 SGDLS, CDR2 YYNGEE. The CDR3 is 17 residues long. Deletions cut 3 bases from V and 0 bases from J, with 16 bases between. The DNA for the CDR3 is TGTGCCAGCAGCGAGAGTTGGGCCCCGCTAGCCAAAAACATTCAGTACTTC. Translating gives CASSESWAPLAKNIQYF.

The CDR3 here is CASSIWGDGENTEAFF. CDR3 DNA: TGTGCCAGTAGTATATGGGGGGATGGGGAGAACACTGAAGCTTTCTTT. V and J are TRBV19 and TRBJ1-1; TRBD1 might be the D (5 bases). The CDR3 spans 16 residues. Trimming took off 2 bases at V and 1 base at J, with 14 bases between the two ends. Germline-derived CDR1 and CDR2 are LNHDA and SQIVND (reference sequence).

The table lists this clone with a count of one. In DNA form, the CDR3 reads TGTGCCAGCAGTGAACGGGGACAGGGTAGTTTCTATGGCTACACCTTC. Amino acid sequence: CASSERGQGSFYGYTF. J is TRBJ1-2 and V is TRBV6-1; 9 bases map to TRBD1. Germline-derived CDR1 and CDR2 are MNHNS and SASEGT. The CDR3 has 16 amino acids. Germline trimming cut 2 bases from V and 4 bases from J; bases unmatched to any gene: 8.

V usage is TRBV2 and J usage is TRBJ2-5; the D gene is possibly TRBD2 (5 bases). The CDR3 consists of 13 residues. Per germline, CDR1 SNHLY and CDR2 FYNNEI. The germline V and J ends were trimmed by 7 bases and 5 bases, with 14 bases remaining between them. DNA of the CDR3: TGTGCCAGCAAGGGCGGACTCCCGGAGACCCAGTACTTC. Its protein product is CASKGGLPETQYF. Combining the CDR3 with reference TRBV2 and TRBJ2-5 gives the whole variable domain EPEVTQTPSHQVTQMGQEVILRCVPISNHLYFYWYRQILGQKVEFLVSFYNNEISEKSEIFDDQFSVERPDGSNFTLKIRSTKLEDSAMYFCASKGGLPETQYFGPGTRLLVL.

The V call is TRBV5-1, the J call TRBJ2-1, with 7 bases aligning to TRBD1. From germline, CDR1 is SGHRS and CDR2 YFSETQ. This CDR3 has 15 residues. Trimming took 2 bases from V and 8 from J; bases not matched to a gene: 10. CDR3 loop: CASSFGQVRRDEQFF. CDR3 DNA sequence: TGCGCCAGCAGCTTCGGACAGGTCCGACGCGATGAGCAGTTCTTC.

The J gene is TRBJ2-5, the V gene TRBV5-6; D perhaps matches TRBD1 (7 bases). The ends were cut back, 3 bases at V and 1 base at J, with 16 bases in the middle. This CDR3 comprises 16 residues. Germline assignment: CDR1 SGHDT and CDR2 YYEEEE. CDR3 sequence reads: CASSYERGTAQETQYF. DNA of the CDR3: TGTGCCAGCAGCTACGAACGCGGGACAGCCCAAGAGACCCAGTACTTC.

This chain joins TRBV15 and TRBJ2-7, with 10 bases that match TRBD1. Germline V gives CDR1 LNHNV, CDR2 YYDKDF (reference sequence). V was clipped by 9 bases and J by 2 bases; unmatched bases: 7. The CDR3 has 14 residues. CDR3 residues: CATGKDRGPYEQYF. In DNA form, the CDR3 reads TGTGCCACTGGGAAAGACAGGGGGCCCTACGAGCAGTACTTC.

This chain links TRBV14 with TRBJ1-1; D is unclear. The CDR3 runs to 14 residues. CDR1 is SGHDN, CDR2 FVKESK, per germline. Trimming cost V 4 bases and J 2 bases, with 11 bases left between them. The CDR3 nucleotides read TGTGCCAGCAGCCGGCCAATCCACAACACTGAAGCTTTCTTT. It is translated as CASSRPIHNTEAFF.

The rearrangement links TRBV28 to TRBJ1-1, with 11 positions matching TRBD1. CDR3 length: 17 residues. CDR1 and CDR2 (germline): MDHEN, SYDVKM. V lost 5 bases to trimming and J lost 2 bases; unmatched junction nucleotides: 10. The CDR3 DNA is TGTGCCAGCAGTCCCGTATCCGGGACAGGGGGTAACACTGAAGCTTTCTTT. Amino acid sequence: CASSPVSGTGGNTEAFF.

The chain has TRBV10-1 and TRBJ1-6, with 8 positions matching TRBD1. The V gene's germline CDR1 is WNHNN and CDR2 SYGVQD (reference sequence). The CDR3 sequence is 15 residues long. Unmatched junction bases numbered 12, after V lost 8 bases and J lost 9 bases. The CDR3 region has the DNA TGCGCCAGCGCCAGGGGGCAGGCGGCAGGTTCACCCCTCCACTTT. Translation: CASARGQAAGSPLHF.

Comments on this clone: A junction boundary mismatches the germline segment, possibly from a read error. The chain carries TRBV28 and TRBJ2-1; 11 positions agree with TRBD1. The germline CDR1 and CDR2 sequences are MDHEN and SYDVKM. The CDR3 consists of 17 residues. CDR3 loop: CASSQAGGQGVYDEQFF. The CDR3 region has the DNA TGTGCCAGCAGCCAGGCGGGGGGACAGGGGGTCTACGATGAGCAGTTCTTC. Using reference TRBV28 and TRBJ2-1 for the parts outside the CDR3, the full variable domain is DVKVTQSSRYLVKRTGEKVFLECVQDMDHENMFWYRQDPGLGLRLIYFSYDVKMKEKGDIPEGYSVSREKKERFSLILESASTNQTSMYLCASSQAGGQGVYDEQFFGPGTRLTVL.

CDR3 in amino acids: CASSRQGGYNNEQFF. DNA for the CDR3: TGTGCCAGCTCACGCCAAGGGGGATATAACAATGAGCAGTTCTTC. This chain uses TRBV18 with TRBJ2-1; possibly TRBD1 for D (6 bases). Germline CDR1 and CDR2: KGHSH and LQKENI. This CDR3 comprises 15 residues. The V and J ends lost 4 bases and 5 bases respectively, with 15 bases between them.